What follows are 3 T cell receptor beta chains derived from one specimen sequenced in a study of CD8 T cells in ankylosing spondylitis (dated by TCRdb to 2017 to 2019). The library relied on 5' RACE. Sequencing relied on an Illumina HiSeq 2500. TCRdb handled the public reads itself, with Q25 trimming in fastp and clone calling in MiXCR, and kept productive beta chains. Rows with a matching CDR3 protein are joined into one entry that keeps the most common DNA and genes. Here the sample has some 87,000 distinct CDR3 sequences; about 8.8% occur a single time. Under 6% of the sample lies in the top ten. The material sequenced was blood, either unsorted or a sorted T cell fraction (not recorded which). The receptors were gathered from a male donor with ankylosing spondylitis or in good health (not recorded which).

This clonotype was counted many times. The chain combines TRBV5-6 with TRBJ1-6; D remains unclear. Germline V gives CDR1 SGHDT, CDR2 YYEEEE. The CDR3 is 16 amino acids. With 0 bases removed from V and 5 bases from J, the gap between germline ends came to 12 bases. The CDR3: CASSLGPHPDNSPLHF. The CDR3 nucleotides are TGTGCCAGCAGCTTGGGGCCTCACCCCGATAATTCACCCCTCCACTTT.

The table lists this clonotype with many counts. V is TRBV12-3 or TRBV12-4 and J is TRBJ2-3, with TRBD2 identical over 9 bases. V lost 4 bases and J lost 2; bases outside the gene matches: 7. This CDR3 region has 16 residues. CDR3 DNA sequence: TGTGCCAGCAGTTCTGCTGGCGGGGGGGACACAGATACGCAGTATTTT. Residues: CASSSAGGGDTDTQYF.

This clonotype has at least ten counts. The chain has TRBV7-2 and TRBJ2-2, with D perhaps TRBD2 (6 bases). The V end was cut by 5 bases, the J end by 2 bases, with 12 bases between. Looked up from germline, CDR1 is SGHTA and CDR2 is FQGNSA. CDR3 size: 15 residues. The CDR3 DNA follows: TGTGCCAGCAGCCCGCCGGGAGCCAACACCGGGGAGCTGTTTTTT. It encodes CASSPPGANTGELFF. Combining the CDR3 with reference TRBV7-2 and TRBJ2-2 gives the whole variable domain GAGVSQSPSNKVTEKGKDVELRCDPISGHTALYWYRQSLGQGLEFLIYFQGNSAPDKSGLPSDRFSAERTGGSVSTLTIQRTQQEDSAVYLCASSPPGANTGELFFGEGSRLTVL.